This T cell receptor beta chain is drawn from a study of identical twins. This clonotype was observed many times. MiXCR was run by TCRdb on the 5' RACE reads, yielding one entry per CDR3 protein. The sample shows about 100,000 distinct CDR3 sequences, just under 6% of them seen only once. The CDR3 has 16 residues. V lost 4 bases to trimming and J lost 6 bases, with 19 bases between them. CDR1 and CDR2 (germline): SGHRS, YFSETQ. Source material: memory T cells sorted from blood. The receptor was isolated from a woman in her 50s in good health. The chain couples TRBV5-1 to TRBJ2-2; no firm D call. CDR3 DNA sequence: TGCGCCAGCAGCCCTGTCAGGACCCGGATCCCCGGGGAGCTGTTTTTT. Encoded protein: CASSPVRTRIPGELFF.